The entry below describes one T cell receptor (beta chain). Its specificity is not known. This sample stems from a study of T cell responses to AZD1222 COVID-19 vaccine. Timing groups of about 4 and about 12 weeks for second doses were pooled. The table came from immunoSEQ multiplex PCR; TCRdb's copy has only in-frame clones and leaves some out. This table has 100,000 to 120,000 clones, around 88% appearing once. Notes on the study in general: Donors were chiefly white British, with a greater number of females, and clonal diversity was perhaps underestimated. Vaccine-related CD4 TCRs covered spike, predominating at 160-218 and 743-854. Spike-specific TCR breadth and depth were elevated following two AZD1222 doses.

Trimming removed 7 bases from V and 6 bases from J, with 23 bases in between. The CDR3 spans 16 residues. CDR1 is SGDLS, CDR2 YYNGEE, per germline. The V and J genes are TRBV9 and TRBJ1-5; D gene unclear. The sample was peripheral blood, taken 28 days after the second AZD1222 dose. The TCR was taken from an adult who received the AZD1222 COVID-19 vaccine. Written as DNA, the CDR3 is TGTGCCAGCCTGAAAGGATACTTAAACGGGAGTCAGCCCCAGCATTTT. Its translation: CASLKGYLNGSQPQHF.